This passage covers 25 T cell receptor beta chains from one sample sequenced in a study of shared clonotypes between healthy human individuals. Profiled with immunoSEQ multiplex PCR; TCRdb holds only in-frame clones, not every one. The sample records under 1 million clones, 96% being singletons. It was CD45RO-negative cells, positively selected for CCR7, that made up naive CD8 cells, with terminally differentiated effector memory CD45RA+ cells excluded. The sample was naive CD8+ T cells sorted from blood. The receptor set was obtained from a young man in good health.

V gene TRBV18 combines with J gene TRBJ2-5; either TRBD1 or TRBD2 may fit D (6 bases each). The CDR3 contains 13 residues. Germline loops: CDR1 KGHSH, CDR2 LQKENI. Trimming pared 1 base from V and 5 bases from J, leaving 8 bases between. CDR3 amino acids: CASSPRGGETQYF. CDR3 nucleotide sequence: TGTGCCAGCTCACCACGAGGGGGGGAGACCCAGTACTTC.

The rearrangement uses TRBV7-9 and TRBJ1-2; TRBD1 is a possible D gene (6 bases). CDR3 length: 16 amino acids. Trimming shortened V by 4 bases and J by 3 bases, and 18 bases separated the two germline ends. CDR1 and CDR2 (germline): SEHNR, FQNEAQ (reference sequence). CDR3 residues: CASSSFVYREYYGYTF. DNA of the CDR3: TGTGCCAGCAGCTCTTTCGTCTACAGGGAGTACTATGGCTACACCTTC.

The genes are TRBV2 and TRBJ2-7; 8 positions agree with TRBD1. Germline V gives CDR1 SNHLY, CDR2 FYNNEI. The CDR3 is 16 amino acids. The trim removed 0 bases at V and 2 bases at J, leaving 6 bases unmatched. The chain's CDR3 is CASSEARDRGPYEQYF. The CDR3 DNA follows: TGTGCCAGCAGTGAAGCTCGAGACAGGGGCCCCTACGAGCAGTACTTC.

This rearrangement joins TRBV29-1 to TRBJ2-3, with D hard to call. CDR1 and CDR2 from the germline V gene are SQVTM and ANQGSEA. V lost 3 bases to trimming and J lost 0 bases, with 10 bases between them. The CDR3 spans 14 residues. The CDR3 region has the DNA TGCAGCGTTGACGGACCGGAGAGCACAGATACGCAGTATTTT. Translating gives CSVDGPESTDTQYF.

The chain carries TRBV7-8 and TRBJ2-3; 12 bases are a match to TRBD1. The ends lost 6 bases at V and 2 bases at J; junction bases unmatched: 21. The germline V gene encodes CDR1 SGHVS and CDR2 FQNEAQ. This CDR3 region has 21 residues. DNA for the CDR3: TGTGCCAGCAGGTTTATTCGGGGACAGGGGGCCCCTCCTTTCAACACAGATACGCAGTATTTT. This gives the protein CASRFIRGQGAPPFNTDTQYF.

This chain uses TRBV7-9 with TRBJ2-1; D might be TRBD2 (5 bases). Looked up from germline, CDR1 is SEHNR and CDR2 is FQNEAQ (reference sequence). The CDR3 is made up of 17 amino acids. Trimming removed 4 bases from V and 5 bases from J, with 21 bases in between. In DNA form, the CDR3 reads TGTGCCAGCAGCTCTCTCCCGGGTCAGCGGAGAAACAATGAGCAGTTCTTC. This encodes CASSSLPGQRRNNEQFF.

The genes are TRBV20-1 and TRBJ2-5, with 8 bases that match TRBD1. From germline, CDR1 is DFQATT and CDR2 SNEGSKA (reference sequence). The CDR3 loop spans 11 amino acids. Here the CDR3 reads CSGQGGQTQYF. The CDR3 DNA reads TGCAGCGGACAGGGTGGACAGACCCAGTACTTC.

V and J are TRBV30 and TRBJ2-7, with 9 bases matching TRBD1. Germline values: CDR1 GTSNPN, CDR2 SVGIG (reference sequence). Trimming took 6 bases from V and 7 from J; bases not matched to a gene: 7. The CDR3 runs 12 residues. The DNA for the CDR3 is TGTGCCTGTGGACAGGGGTTTGGGGAGCAGTACTTC. This encodes CACGQGFGEQYF.

The chain uses TRBV6-4 and TRBJ1-4; D gene unclear. Trimming removed 4 bases at V and 7 bases at J, with 10 bases between. This CDR3 comprises 13 residues. Germline V CDR1 and CDR2: MRHNA, SNTAGT. CDR3 sequence: CASSASLGEKLFF. CDR3 sequence (DNA): TGTGCCAGCAGTGCGAGTTTGGGTGAAAAACTGTTTTTT.

The chain recombines TRBV7-9 with TRBJ2-7, with D maybe TRBD2 (6 bases). This CDR3 comprises 15 residues. The V and J ends lost 2 bases and 3 bases respectively, with 14 bases between them. CDR1 SEHNR and CDR2 FQNEAQ come from the germline V gene (reference sequence). The CDR3 here is CASSLSGGPVYEQYF. DNA of the CDR3: TGTGCCAGCAGCTTAAGTGGAGGGCCCGTCTACGAGCAGTACTTC.

The V and J genes are TRBV5-1 and TRBJ1-2; 7 bases fit TRBD1. The J segment lost 3 bases and the V segment lost 0 bases, leaving 14 bases of the junction unmatched. CDR1 and CDR2 from the germline V gene are SGHRS and YFSETQ. The CDR3 has 18 residues. CDR3 sequence (DNA): TGCGCCAGCAGCTTGGAGGGGGCTCAGGGGCCCCCGGACTATGGCTACACCTTC. Its protein product is CASSLEGAQGPPDYGYTF.

The gene calls are TRBV9 and TRBJ2-7, with D possibly being TRBD1 or TRBD2 (5 bases each). In germline, CDR1 is SGDLS, CDR2 YYNGEE. The CDR3 has 15 residues. Between the trimmed V and J ends, which lost 4 bases and 4 bases, there was a span of 18 bases. CDR3 loop: CASSPSGTSGYEQYF. The CDR3 nucleotides read TGTGCCAGCAGCCCGTCCGGGACGTCGGGATACGAGCAGTACTTC.

In regard to this clone: Distinct nucleotide sequences in the sample also encode this CDR3. Here the CDR3 DNA reads TGTGCCAGCAGTCCCGGACAGTCCTACGAGCAGTACTTC. Amino acid sequence: CASSPGQSYEQYF. The chain couples TRBV27 to TRBJ2-7; tentative D call: TRBD1 (6 bases). Trimming removed 5 bases from V and 1 base from J, with 9 bases in between. The CDR3 length is 13 residues. Per the germline V gene, CDR1 is MNHEY and CDR2 is SMNVEV (reference sequence).

V and J are TRBV27 and TRBJ2-4; perhaps TRBD1 as D (5 bases). The germline gives CDR1 MNHEY, CDR2 SMNVEV (reference sequence). V was cut by 3 bases and J by 10 bases, with 16 bases left in between. The CDR3 consists of 14 residues. CDR3 nucleotides: TGTGCCAGCAGTTTGGATCCCGTGGGGCGGATTCAGTACTTC. Its protein product is CASSLDPVGRIQYF.

The J gene is TRBJ2-1, the V gene TRBV29-1; D uncertain. This CDR3 region has 15 residues. The ends were cut back, 0 bases at V and 10 bases at J, with 19 bases in the middle. Germline V CDR1 and CDR2: SQVTM, ANQGSEA. The CDR3 DNA is TGCAGCGTTGAAGACAGGACCCGCTCGTGGTTCGAGCAGTTCTTC. It translates to CSVEDRTRSWFEQFF.

V usage is TRBV14 and J usage is TRBJ2-3, with no clear D. The CDR3 has 12 residues. Germline values: CDR1 SGHDN, CDR2 FVKESK. Trimming took 4 bases from V and 2 from J, leaving 4 bases between them. CDR3 protein: CASSPYTDTQYF. The CDR3 DNA reads TGTGCCAGCAGCCCCTACACAGATACGCAGTATTTT.

V gene TRBV7-7 combines with J gene TRBJ2-2, with 15 bases that match TRBD2. CDR1 and CDR2 from the germline V gene are SSHAT and FNYEAQ (reference sequence). V gave up 5 bases and J gave up 6 bases; unmatched junction bases: 7. This CDR3 comprises 17 residues. CDR3 sequence (DNA): TGTGCCAGCAGCAGCCGGACTAGCGGGAGGGCCGCCGGGGAGCTGTTTTTT. It codes for CASSSRTSGRAAGELFF. Variable domain in full (rest from reference TRBV7-7 and TRBJ2-2): GAGVSQSPRYKVTKRGQDVTLRCDPISSHATLYWYQQALGQGPEFLTYFNYEAQPDKSGLPSDRFSAERPEGSISTLTIQRTEQRDSAMYRCASSSRTSGRAAGELFFGEGSRLTVL.

This chain connects TRBV5-4 to TRBJ2-3; possible D gene TRBD2, 5 bases. CDR1 is SGHNT and CDR2 is YYREEE in the germline V gene (reference sequence). The CDR3 runs to 18 residues. Trimming pared 1 base from V and 0 bases from J, leaving 18 bases between. CDR3 DNA: TGTGCCAGCAGCTTGTCCCACGGGAATCCAGCTAGCACAGATACGCAGTATTTT. Translated: CASSLSHGNPASTDTQYF.

CDR3: CASSPLGTGANVLTF. CDR3 coding DNA: TGTGCCAGCAGCCCCTTGGGAACCGGGGCCAACGTCCTGACTTTC. The V gene is TRBV6-6, the J gene TRBJ2-6; D is ambiguous. Germline V gene lookup returns CDR1 MNHNY and CDR2 SVGAGI (reference sequence). The CDR3 is made up of 15 amino acids. V lost 6 bases and J lost 4, with 13 bases in between.

The chain uses TRBV4-1 and TRBJ2-7; 9 positions agree with TRBD1. This CDR3 comprises 15 residues. V dropped 4 bases and J dropped 8; count of bases not matched to a gene: 12. Germline V gene data show CDR1 as MGHRA and CDR2 as YSYEKL. This CDR3 reads CASSPEPGQGNKQYF. The CDR3 bases are TGCGCCAGCAGCCCCGAACCGGGACAGGGTAACAAGCAGTACTTC.

The chain employs TRBV28 and TRBJ2-7; 8 nucleotides align to TRBD2. The CDR3 contains 16 residues. J was trimmed by 7 bases and V by 3 bases; bases with no gene match: 14. The germline gives CDR1 MDHEN, CDR2 SYDVKM. In DNA, the CDR3 is TGTGCCAGCAGTTTCCGGGAGGGACTGAACCTCGGAGAGCAGTACTTC. This sequence encodes CASSFREGLNLGEQYF.

The gene calls are TRBV2 and TRBJ1-2; D ambiguous. The CDR3 spans 10 residues. Germline CDR1 reads SNHLY; CDR2 reads FYNNEI. The V gene lost 7 bases and the J gene lost 8 bases, with 8 bases spanning the gap. CDR3 DNA: TGTGCCAGCACGGCAGTAGGCTACACCTTC. It specifies CASTAVGYTF.

This clone occurred once. This chain uses TRBV27 with TRBJ2-7; D is unclear. The CDR3 runs 13 residues. The ends were cut back, 3 bases at V and 3 bases at J, with 9 bases in the middle. Germline CDR1 is MNHEY and CDR2 is SMNVEV (reference sequence). The CDR3 bases are TGTGCCAGCAGTTTTGGCTTGTTCTACGAGCAGTACTTC. It codes for CASSFGLFYEQYF.

The rearrangement joins TRBV7-9 to TRBJ1-4; D remains ambiguous. V lost 3 bases and J lost 0, with 8 bases in between. The CDR3 totals 15 residues. Germline lookup yields CDR1 SEHNR and CDR2 FQNEAQ (reference sequence). The CDR3 DNA is TGTGCCAGCAGCTTCCTCCCCGCAACTAATGAAAAACTGTTTTTT. It codes for CASSFLPATNEKLFF.

This chain links TRBV4-1 with TRBJ2-7; D possibly uses TRBD1 or TRBD2 (5 bases each). The V gene lost 4 bases and the J gene lost 6 bases, with 10 bases spanning the gap. Germline V gene sequence: CDR1 MGHRA, CDR2 YSYEKL. The CDR3 sequence is 12 residues long. CDR3 sequence (DNA): TGCGCCAGCAGCCTCCGGGGCCTCGAGCAGTACTTC. It specifies CASSLRGLEQYF.